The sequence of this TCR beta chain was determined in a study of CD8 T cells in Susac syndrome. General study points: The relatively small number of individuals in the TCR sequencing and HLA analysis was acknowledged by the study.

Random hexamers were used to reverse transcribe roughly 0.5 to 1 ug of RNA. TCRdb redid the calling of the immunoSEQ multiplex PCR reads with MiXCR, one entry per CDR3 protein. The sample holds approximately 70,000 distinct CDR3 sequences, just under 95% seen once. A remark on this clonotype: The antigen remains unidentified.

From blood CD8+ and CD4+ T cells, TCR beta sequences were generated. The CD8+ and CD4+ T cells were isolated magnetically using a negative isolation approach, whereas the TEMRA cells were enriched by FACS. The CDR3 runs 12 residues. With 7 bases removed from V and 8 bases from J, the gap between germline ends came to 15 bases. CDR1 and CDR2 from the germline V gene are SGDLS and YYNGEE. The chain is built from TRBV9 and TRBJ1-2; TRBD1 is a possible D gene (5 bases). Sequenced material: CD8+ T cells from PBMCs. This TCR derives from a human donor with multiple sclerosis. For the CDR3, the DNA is TGTGCCAGCTGGACATTCGGAGGAGGCTACACCTTC. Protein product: CASWTFGGGYTF. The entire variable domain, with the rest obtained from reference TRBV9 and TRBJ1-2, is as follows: DSGVTQTPKHLITATGQRVTLRCSPRSGDLSVYWYQQSLDQGLQFLIQYYNGEERAKGNILERFSAQQFPDLHSELNLSSLELGDSALYFCASWTFGGGYTFGSGTRLTVV.